This entry lists 12 T cell receptor beta chains sequenced from one sample in a study of shared clonotypes between healthy human individuals. Naive CD8 populations comprised CD45RO-negative cells positively selected for CCR7, excluding terminally differentiated effector memory CD45RA+ cells. Method: immunoSEQ multiplex PCR; TCRdb's copy keeps in-frame clones and lacks some. The table includes around 550,000 clones, approximately 95% detected once. Sequenced input: naive CD8+ T cells sorted from blood. Source of these receptors: a woman in her 30s in good health.

Of note for this clone: Within the sample, other DNA sequences also encode this same CDR3. The CDR3: CASSLTLNTEAFF. The CDR3 DNA reads as TGTGCCAGCAGTTTAACGCTGAACACTGAAGCTTTCTTT. The rearrangement links TRBV28 to TRBJ1-1; D remains ambiguous. CDR1 and CDR2 (germline): MDHEN, SYDVKM. This CDR3 has 13 amino acids. With 2 bases removed from V and 0 bases from J, the gap between germline ends came to 4 bases.

V is TRBV7-6 and J is TRBJ2-3, with 9 bases identical to TRBD1. Trimming took 3 bases from V and 0 from J; bases not matched to a gene: 4. The CDR3 runs to 16 residues. Per the germline V gene, CDR1 is SGHVS and CDR2 is FNYEAQ. CDR3 region: CASSFGQGPSTDTQYF. CDR3 nucleotide sequence: TGTGCCAGCAGCTTTGGACAGGGGCCTAGCACAGATACGCAGTATTTT.

The V gene is TRBV28, the J gene TRBJ2-7; the D gene is possibly TRBD1 (5 bases). This CDR3 contains 13 residues. Trimming took 5 bases from V and 4 from J, leaving 12 bases between them. Per the germline V gene, CDR1 is MDHEN and CDR2 is SYDVKM. CDR3 sequence: CASSPGYRYEQYF. The CDR3 region has the DNA TGTGCCAGCAGTCCAGGGTATAGGTACGAGCAGTACTTC.

The chain recombines TRBV5-1 with TRBJ2-1, with 7 bases fitting TRBD1. Germline assignment: CDR1 SGHRS and CDR2 YFSETQ. The CDR3 is 12 amino acids. After removal of 0 bases from V and 15 bases from J, the junction contained 6 bases not matched to a gene. The chain's CDR3 is CASSLATGVLFF. CDR3 in DNA: TGCGCCAGCAGCTTGGCCACAGGGGTGTTGTTCTTC.

The rearrangement links TRBV11-2 to TRBJ2-7, with 8 bases fitting TRBD1. The J segment lost 3 bases and the V segment lost 5 bases, leaving 15 bases of the junction unmatched. Germline values: CDR1 SGHAT, CDR2 FQNNGV. The CDR3 consists of 17 residues. CDR3 DNA: TGTGCCAGCAGCACCGACAGGGGCGAGATCAGAAACTACGAGCAGTACTTC. It yields the protein CASSTDRGEIRNYEQYF.

The rearrangement uses TRBV6-5 and TRBJ2-7; 7 bases agree with TRBD1. CDR3 length equals 13 residues. Germline-derived CDR1 and CDR2 are MNHEY and SVGAGI. V lost 5 bases and J lost 1; bases outside the gene matches: 2. CDR3 nucleotide sequence: TGTGCCAGCAGTCAACAGGGGTCCTACGAGCAGTACTTC. This codes for CASSQQGSYEQYF.

The chain uses TRBV27 and TRBJ2-1; D is unresolved. The CDR3 is made up of 13 amino acids. Trimming took off 3 bases at V and 4 bases at J, with 7 bases between the two ends. Germline CDR1 is MNHEY and CDR2 is SMNVEV (reference sequence). The CDR3 sequence is CASSFYAYNEQFF. The CDR3 DNA reads as TGTGCCAGCAGTTTCTACGCTTACAATGAGCAGTTCTTC.

The chain's CDR3 is CASSIRRLAGGLLEQYF. CDR3 sequence (DNA): TGTGCCAGTAGTATTAGGAGGTTAGCGGGAGGACTTCTCGAGCAGTACTTC. The chain recombines TRBV19 with TRBJ2-5, with TRBD2 matching over 10 bases. The J call is in doubt because the DNA end fits TRBJ2-7 better. The germline CDR1 and CDR2 sequences are LNHDA and SQIVND (reference sequence). This CDR3 region has 17 residues.

The chain links TRBV7-9 to TRBJ2-2; 9 positions match TRBD2. Unmatched junction bases numbered 4, after V lost 6 bases and J lost 2 bases. The germline V gene encodes CDR1 SEHNR and CDR2 FQNEAQ (reference sequence). The CDR3 covers 15 residues. CDR3 region: CASRATSGNTGELFF. In DNA form, the CDR3 reads TGTGCCAGCAGGGCGACTAGCGGTAACACCGGGGAGCTGTTTTTT.

The rearrangement joins TRBV27 to TRBJ2-2, with TRBD1 as a possible D gene (5 bases). Germline lookup yields CDR1 MNHEY and CDR2 SMNVEV (reference sequence). Between the trimmed V and J ends, which lost 4 bases and 2 bases, there was a span of 17 bases. The CDR3 runs to 17 residues. The CDR3 coding sequence is TGTGCCAGCAGTTCCAAGGGGAAGCTAGATAACACCGGGGAGCTGTTTTTT. It specifies CASSSKGKLDNTGELFF.

This clone has a single count. The sample contains more than one DNA sequence encoding this CDR3. The chain recombines TRBV27 with TRBJ2-7, with 9 bases fitting TRBD1. CDR1 is MNHEY, CDR2 SMNVEV, per germline (reference sequence). Unmatched junction bases numbered 3, after V lost 0 bases and J lost 3 bases. The CDR3 has 15 residues. CDR3 region: CASSLSGTGLYEQYF. CDR3 DNA sequence: TGTGCCAGCAGTTTATCGGGGACAGGGCTCTACGAGCAGTACTTC.

This clone was seen a single time. The chain combines TRBV28 with TRBJ2-1; TRBD2 matches at 13 bases. V trimming: 4 bases; J trimming: 3 bases; junction bases outside the gene matches: 15. CDR3 size: 20 residues. The V gene's germline CDR1 is MDHEN and CDR2 SYDVKM. This CDR3 is CASSWGTSGNLGLLYNEQFF. The DNA of the CDR3 is TGTGCCAGCAGTTGGGGGACTAGCGGGAACCTCGGGCTCCTCTACAATGAGCAGTTCTTC. Full variable domain (remainder filled in from reference TRBV28 and TRBJ2-1): DVKVTQSSRYLVKRTGEKVFLECVQDMDHENMFWYRQDPGLGLRLIYFSYDVKMKEKGDIPEGYSVSREKKERFSLILESASTNQTSMYLCASSWGTSGNLGLLYNEQFFGPGTRLTVL.